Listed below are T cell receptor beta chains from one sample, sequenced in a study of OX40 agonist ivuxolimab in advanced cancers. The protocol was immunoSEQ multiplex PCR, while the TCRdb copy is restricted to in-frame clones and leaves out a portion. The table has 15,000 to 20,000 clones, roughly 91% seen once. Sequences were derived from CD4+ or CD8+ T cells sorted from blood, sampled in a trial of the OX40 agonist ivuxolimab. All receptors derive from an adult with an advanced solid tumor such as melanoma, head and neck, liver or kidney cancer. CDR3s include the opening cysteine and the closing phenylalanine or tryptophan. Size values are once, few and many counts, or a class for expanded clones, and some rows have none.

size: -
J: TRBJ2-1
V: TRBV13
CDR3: CASSLGPNSPGNEQFF

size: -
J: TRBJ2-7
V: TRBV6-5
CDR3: CASREGGGTEQYF

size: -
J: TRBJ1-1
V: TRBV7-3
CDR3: CASSLTGGGTEAFF

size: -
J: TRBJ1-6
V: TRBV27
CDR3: CASSLWPVSYNSPLHF

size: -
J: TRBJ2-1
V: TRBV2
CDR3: CANGHGGLGEQFF

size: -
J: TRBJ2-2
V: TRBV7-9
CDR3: CASSLKQRGVDTGELFF

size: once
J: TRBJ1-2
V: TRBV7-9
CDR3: CASSLDPLYGYTF

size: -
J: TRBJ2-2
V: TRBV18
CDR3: CASSPPAGAGELFF

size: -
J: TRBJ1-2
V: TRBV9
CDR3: CASSGAGDGYTF

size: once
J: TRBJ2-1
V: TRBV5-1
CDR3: CASSPQGPEDLYNEQFF

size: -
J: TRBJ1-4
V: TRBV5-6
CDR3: CASSSSGAPWEKLFF

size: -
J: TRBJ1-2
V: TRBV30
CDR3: CAWMGASYTF

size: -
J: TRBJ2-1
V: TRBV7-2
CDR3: CASSRSGGESEQFF

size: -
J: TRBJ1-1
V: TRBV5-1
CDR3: CASSSTGGNTEAFF

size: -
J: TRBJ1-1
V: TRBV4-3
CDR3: CASSQESLNTEAFF

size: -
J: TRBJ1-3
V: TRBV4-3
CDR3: CASSQDWAGFGNTIYF

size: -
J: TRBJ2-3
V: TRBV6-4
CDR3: CASSDGTSGTDTQYF

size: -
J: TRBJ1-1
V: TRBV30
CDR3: CAWSGVNTEAFF

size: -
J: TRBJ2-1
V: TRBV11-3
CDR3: CASSLQGNEQFF

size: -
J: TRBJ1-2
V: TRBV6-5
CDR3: CASRTAGVYGYTF

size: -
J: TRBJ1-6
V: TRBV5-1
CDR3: CASSLGEGIPDHLHF

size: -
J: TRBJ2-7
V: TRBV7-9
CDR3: CASSPSPQTSYEQYF

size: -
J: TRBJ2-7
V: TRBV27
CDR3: CASSLGDSRYYEQYF

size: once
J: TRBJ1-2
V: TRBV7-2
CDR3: CASSLRPGAGYGYTF

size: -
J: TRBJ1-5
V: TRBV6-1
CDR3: CASSEWGDGNSNQPQHF

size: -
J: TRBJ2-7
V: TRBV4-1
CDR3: CASSLKPWEGSYEQYF

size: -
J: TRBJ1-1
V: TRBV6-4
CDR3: CASRGQGAHTEAFF

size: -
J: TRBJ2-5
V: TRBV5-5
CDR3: CASSLAEGLPYQETQYF